A single T cell receptor beta chain is shown here with its context. The target antigen is unknown. This sample is drawn from a study of T cell repertoires in cytomegalovirus infection. Looking at the study overall: Both CMV infection and a matching HLA type were indicated by public TCR beta signatures. General observations from the study: Cumulative frequency of public TCR beta families picked out carriers of CMV plus the relevant HLA.

TCRdb reprocessed the reads with MiXCR, giving one entry per CDR3 protein. The data show some 180,000 distinct CDR3 sequences, with about 20% seen just once and around 2.7% held by the top ten. V shed 4 bases and J 4 bases; nucleotides not matched to a gene: 4. The CDR3 length is 13 residues. The germline CDR1 and CDR2 sequences are SGHTS and YDEGEE. The source of this sequence is a human donor in good health (CMV status not recorded). Some clones in this sample may be carry-over from other donors' samples. Sequencing input: PBMCs. The gene calls are TRBV5-8 and TRBJ2-5; TRBD1 matches 7 bases. CDR3 in amino acids: CASSTRTGETQYF. As DNA, the CDR3 is TGTGCCAGCAGCACACGGACAGGAGAGACCCAGTACTTC.